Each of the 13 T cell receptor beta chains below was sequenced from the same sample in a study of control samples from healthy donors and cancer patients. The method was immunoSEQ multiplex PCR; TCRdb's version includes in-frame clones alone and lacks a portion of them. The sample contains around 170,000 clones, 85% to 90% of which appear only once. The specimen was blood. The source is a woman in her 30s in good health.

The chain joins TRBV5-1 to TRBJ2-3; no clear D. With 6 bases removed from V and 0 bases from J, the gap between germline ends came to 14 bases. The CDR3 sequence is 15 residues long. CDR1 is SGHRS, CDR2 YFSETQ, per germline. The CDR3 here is CASTRSPTSTDTQYF. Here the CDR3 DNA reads TGCGCCAGCACCCGTTCCCCAACTAGCACAGATACGCAGTATTTT.

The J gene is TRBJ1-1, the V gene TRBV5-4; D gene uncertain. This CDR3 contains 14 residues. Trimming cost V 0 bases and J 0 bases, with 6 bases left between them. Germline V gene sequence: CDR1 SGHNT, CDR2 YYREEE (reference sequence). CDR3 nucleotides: TGTGCCAGCAGCTTGGTCGCCCTGAACACTGAAGCTTTCTTT. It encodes CASSLVALNTEAFF.

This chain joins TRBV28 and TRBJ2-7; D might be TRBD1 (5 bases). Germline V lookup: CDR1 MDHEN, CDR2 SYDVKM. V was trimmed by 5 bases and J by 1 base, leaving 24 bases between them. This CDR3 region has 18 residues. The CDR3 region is CASSPSTASRPISYEQYF. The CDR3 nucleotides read TGTGCCAGCAGTCCGTCGACAGCCTCTAGGCCAATATCCTACGAGCAGTACTTC.

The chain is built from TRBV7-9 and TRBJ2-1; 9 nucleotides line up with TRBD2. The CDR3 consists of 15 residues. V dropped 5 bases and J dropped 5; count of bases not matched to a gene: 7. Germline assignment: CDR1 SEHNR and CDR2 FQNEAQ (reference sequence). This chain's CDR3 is CASSPASGNNNEQFF. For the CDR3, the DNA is TGTGCCAGCAGCCCCGCTAGCGGGAATAACAATGAGCAGTTCTTC.

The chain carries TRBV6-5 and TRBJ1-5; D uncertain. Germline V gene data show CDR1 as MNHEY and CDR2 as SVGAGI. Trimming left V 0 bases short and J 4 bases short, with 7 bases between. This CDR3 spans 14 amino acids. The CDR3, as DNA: TGTGCCAGCAGTTACTCGCAGCAAAATCAGCCCCAGCATTTT. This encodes CASSYSQQNQPQHF.

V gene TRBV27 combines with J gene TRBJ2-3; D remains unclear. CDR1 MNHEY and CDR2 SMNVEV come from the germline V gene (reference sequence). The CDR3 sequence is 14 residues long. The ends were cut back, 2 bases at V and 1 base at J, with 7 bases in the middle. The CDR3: CASSLGPGTDTQYF. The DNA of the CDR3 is TGTGCCAGCAGTTTAGGCCCAGGCACAGATACGCAGTATTTT.

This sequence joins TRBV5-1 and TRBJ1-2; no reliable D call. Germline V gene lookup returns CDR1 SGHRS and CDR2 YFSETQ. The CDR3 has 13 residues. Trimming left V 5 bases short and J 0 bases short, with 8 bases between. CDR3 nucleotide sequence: TGCGCCAGCAGAGTTGGCGCTAACTATGGCTACACCTTC. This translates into CASRVGANYGYTF.

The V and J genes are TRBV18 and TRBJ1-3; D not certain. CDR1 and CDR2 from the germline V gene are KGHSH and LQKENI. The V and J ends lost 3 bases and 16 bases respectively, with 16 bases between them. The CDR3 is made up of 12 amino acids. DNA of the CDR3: TGTGCCAGCTCACCTCCCGCCGGGGTTAGCTATTTT. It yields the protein CASSPPAGVSYF.

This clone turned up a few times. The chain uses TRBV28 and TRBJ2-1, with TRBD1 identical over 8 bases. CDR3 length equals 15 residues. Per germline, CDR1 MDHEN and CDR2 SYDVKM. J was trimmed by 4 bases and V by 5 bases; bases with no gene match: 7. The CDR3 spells CASSRPGQVYNEQFF. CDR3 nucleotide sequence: TGTGCCAGCAGTCGACCGGGACAGGTTTACAATGAGCAGTTCTTC.

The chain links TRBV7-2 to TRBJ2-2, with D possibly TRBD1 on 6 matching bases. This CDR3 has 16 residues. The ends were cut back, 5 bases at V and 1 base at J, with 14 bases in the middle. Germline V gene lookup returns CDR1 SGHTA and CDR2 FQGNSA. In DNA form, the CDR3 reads TGTGCCAGCAGCCGCAACGGACAGTGGAACACCGGGGAGCTGTTTTTT. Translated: CASSRNGQWNTGELFF.

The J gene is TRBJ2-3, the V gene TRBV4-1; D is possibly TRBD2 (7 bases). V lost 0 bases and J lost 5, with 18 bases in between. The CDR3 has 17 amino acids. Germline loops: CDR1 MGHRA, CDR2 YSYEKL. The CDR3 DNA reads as TGCGCCAGCAGCCAAGATCCCCTAGGGGGGGGAGGAGATACGCAGTATTTT. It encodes CASSQDPLGGGGDTQYF.

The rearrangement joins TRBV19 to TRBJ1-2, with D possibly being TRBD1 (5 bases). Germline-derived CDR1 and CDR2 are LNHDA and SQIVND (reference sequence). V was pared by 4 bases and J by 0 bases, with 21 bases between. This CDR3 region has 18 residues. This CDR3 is CASSSLWQGLFPNYGYTF. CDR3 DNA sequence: TGTGCCAGTAGTAGCCTTTGGCAGGGTTTATTTCCTAACTATGGCTACACCTTC.

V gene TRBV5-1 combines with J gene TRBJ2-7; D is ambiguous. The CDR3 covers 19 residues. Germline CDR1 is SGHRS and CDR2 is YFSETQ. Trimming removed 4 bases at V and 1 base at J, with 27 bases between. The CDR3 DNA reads TGCGCCAGCAGCCCCCCCCCGACCCCGGGTCAGCGAAATTCCTACGAGCAGTACTTC. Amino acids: CASSPPPTPGQRNSYEQYF.